This T cell receptor beta chain was recorded in a study of blood T cell repertoires in COVID-19. This table comes from immunoSEQ multiplex PCR, and its TCRdb copy is limited to in-frame clones, with some not included. The table lists about 170,000 clones, about 82% of them singletons. The V and J ends lost 1 base and 4 bases, in that order; junction bases with no gene match: 2. The CDR3 runs to 14 residues. Germline values: CDR1 SGHAT, CDR2 FQDESV (reference sequence). V is TRBV11-1 and J is TRBJ1-1; 8 bases match TRBD1. The TCR was taken from an elderly woman with COVID-19, enrolled during active disease. Sequencing used peripheral blood. The DNA for the CDR3 is TGTGCCAGCAGCTTAGGCAGGGGGCTCACTGAAGCTTTCTTT. It translates to CASSLGRGLTEAFF.